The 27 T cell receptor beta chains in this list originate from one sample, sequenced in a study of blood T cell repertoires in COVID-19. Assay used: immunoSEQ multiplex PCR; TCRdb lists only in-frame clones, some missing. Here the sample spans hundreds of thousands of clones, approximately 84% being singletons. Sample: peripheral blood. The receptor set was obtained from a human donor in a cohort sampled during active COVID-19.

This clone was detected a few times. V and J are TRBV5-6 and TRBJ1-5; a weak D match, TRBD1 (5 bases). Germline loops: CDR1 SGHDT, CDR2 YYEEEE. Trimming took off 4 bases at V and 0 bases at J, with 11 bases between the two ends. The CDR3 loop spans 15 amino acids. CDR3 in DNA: TGTGCCAGCAGCCCTGGACACCCTAGCAATCAGCCCCAGCATTTT. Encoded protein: CASSPGHPSNQPQHF. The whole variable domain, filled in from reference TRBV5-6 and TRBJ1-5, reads DAGVTQSPTHLIKTRGQQVTLRCSPKSGHDTVSWYQQALGQGPQFIFQYYEEEERQRGNFPDRFSGHQFPNYSSELNVNALLLGDSALYLCASSPGHPSNQPQHFGDGTRLSIL.

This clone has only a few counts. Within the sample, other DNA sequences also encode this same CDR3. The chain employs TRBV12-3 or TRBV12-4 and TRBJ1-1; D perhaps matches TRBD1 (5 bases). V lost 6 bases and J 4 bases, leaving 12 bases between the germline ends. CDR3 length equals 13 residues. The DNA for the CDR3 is TGTGCCAGCAGGCGGGGGGAGGGCACTGAAGCTTTCTTT. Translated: CASRRGEGTEAFF.

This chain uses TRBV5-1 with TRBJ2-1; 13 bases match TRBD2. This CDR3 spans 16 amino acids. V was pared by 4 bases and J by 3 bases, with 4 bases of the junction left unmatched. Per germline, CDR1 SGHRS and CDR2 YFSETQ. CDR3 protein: CASSTGLAGNYNEQFF. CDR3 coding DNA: TGCGCCAGCAGCACGGGACTAGCGGGAAACTACAATGAGCAGTTCTTC.

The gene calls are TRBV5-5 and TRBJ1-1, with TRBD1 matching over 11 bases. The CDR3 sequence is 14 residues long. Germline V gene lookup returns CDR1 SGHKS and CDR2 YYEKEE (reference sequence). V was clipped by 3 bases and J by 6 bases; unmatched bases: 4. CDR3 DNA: TGTGCCAGCAGCTGGGGACAGGGGGTTGCTGAAGCTTTCTTT. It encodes CASSWGQGVAEAFF.

CDR3 in amino acids: CASNQRGSTDTQYF. The CDR3, as DNA: TGTGCCAGTAACCAGCGGGGTAGCACAGATACGCAGTATTTT. This chain links TRBV19 with TRBJ2-3, with TRBD2 identical over 7 bases. Germline lookup yields CDR1 LNHDA and CDR2 SQIVND (reference sequence). There are 14 residues in the CDR3. V lost 7 bases to trimming and J lost 0 bases; unmatched junction nucleotides: 4. Together with reference TRBV19 and TRBJ2-3, the CDR3 gives the full variable domain: DGGITQSPKYLFRKEGQNVTLSCEQNLNHDAMYWYRQDPGQGLRLIYYSQIVNDFQKGDIAEGYSVSREKKESFPLTVTSAQKNPTAFYLCASNQRGSTDTQYFGPGTRLTVL.

Written as DNA, the CDR3 is TGCGCCAGCAGCCCATGGGGGCCGGGCGAGCAGTACTTC. It encodes CASSPWGPGEQYF. J is TRBJ2-7 and V is TRBV4-1; tentatively, D is TRBD1 (6 bases). Trimming removed 4 bases at V and 6 bases at J, with 13 bases between. The germline gives CDR1 MGHRA, CDR2 YSYEKL. The CDR3 is 13 amino acids.

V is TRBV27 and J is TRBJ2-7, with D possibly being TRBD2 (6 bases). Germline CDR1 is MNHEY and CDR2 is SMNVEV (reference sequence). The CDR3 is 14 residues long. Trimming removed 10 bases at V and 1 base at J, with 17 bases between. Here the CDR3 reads CATLPASGSYEQYF. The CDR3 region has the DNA TGTGCCACCCTCCCCGCAAGCGGGTCCTACGAGCAGTACTTC.

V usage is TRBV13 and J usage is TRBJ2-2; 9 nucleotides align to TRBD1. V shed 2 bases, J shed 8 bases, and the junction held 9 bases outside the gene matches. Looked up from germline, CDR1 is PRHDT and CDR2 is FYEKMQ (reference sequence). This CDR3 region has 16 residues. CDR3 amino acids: CASSLTGQGLTGELFF. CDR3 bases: TGTGCCAGCAGCTTAACGGGACAGGGTCTAACTGGGGAGCTGTTTTTT.

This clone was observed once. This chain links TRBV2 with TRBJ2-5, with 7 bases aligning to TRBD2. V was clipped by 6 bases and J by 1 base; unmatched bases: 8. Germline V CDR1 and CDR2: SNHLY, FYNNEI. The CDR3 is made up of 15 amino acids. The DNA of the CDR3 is TGTGCCAGCAGCCGAACGGGGACTATCCAAGAGACCCAGTACTTC. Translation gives CASSRTGTIQETQYF.

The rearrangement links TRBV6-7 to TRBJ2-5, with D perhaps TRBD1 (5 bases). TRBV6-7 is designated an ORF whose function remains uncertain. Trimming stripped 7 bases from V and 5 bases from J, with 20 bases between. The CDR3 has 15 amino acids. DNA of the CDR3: TGTGCCAGCACGTTCTTCTGTGAAGGGGTGGAGACCCAGTACTTC. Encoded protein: CASTFFCEGVETQYF.

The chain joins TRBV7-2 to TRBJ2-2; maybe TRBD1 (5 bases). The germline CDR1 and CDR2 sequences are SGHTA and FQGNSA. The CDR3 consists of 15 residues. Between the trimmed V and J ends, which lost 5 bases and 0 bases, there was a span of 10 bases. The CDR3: CASSPRTPNTGELFF. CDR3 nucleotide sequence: TGTGCCAGCAGCCCCCGGACACCGAACACCGGGGAGCTGTTTTTT. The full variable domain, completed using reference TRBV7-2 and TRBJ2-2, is GAGVSQSPSNKVTEKGKDVELRCDPISGHTALYWYRQSLGQGLEFLIYFQGNSAPDKSGLPSDRFSAERTGGSVSTLTIQRTQQEDSAVYLCASSPRTPNTGELFFGEGSRLTVL.

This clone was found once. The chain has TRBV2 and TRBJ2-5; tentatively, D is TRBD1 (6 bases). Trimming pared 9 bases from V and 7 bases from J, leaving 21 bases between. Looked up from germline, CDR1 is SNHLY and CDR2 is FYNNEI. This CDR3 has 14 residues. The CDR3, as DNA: TGTGCCAGGTCCGGACAGAGCATAGTCGGGACCCAGTACTTC. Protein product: CARSGQSIVGTQYF. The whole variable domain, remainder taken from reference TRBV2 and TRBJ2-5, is EPEVTQTPSHQVTQMGQEVILRCVPISNHLYFYWYRQILGQKVEFLVSFYNNEISEKSEIFDDQFSVERPDGSNFTLKIRSTKLEDSAMYFCARSGQSIVGTQYFGPGTRLLVL.

Here the CDR3 DNA reads TGCAGCGTTGGGAGCAGTTCCGGGACTAGCGGCCCCACAGATACGCAGTATTTT. It specifies CSVGSSSGTSGPTDTQYF. The chain combines TRBV29-1 with TRBJ2-3, with TRBD2 matching over 11 bases. V was clipped by 4 bases and J by 2 bases; unmatched bases: 14. CDR3 length equals 18 residues. Germline assignment: CDR1 SQVTM and CDR2 ANQGSEA.

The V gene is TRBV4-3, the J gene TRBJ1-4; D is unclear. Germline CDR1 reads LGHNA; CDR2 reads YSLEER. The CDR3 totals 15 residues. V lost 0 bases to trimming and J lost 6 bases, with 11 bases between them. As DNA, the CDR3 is TGCGCCAGCAGCCAAGATCCAGGCGTTTATGAAAAACTGTTTTTT. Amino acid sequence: CASSQDPGVYEKLFF.

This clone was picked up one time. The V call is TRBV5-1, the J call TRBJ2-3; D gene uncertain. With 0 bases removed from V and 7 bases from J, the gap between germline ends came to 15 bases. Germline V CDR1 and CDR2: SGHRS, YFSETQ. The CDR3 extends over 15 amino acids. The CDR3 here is CASSLEASAANTQYF. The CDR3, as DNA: TGCGCCAGCAGCTTGGAGGCGTCAGCAGCGAATACGCAGTATTTT.

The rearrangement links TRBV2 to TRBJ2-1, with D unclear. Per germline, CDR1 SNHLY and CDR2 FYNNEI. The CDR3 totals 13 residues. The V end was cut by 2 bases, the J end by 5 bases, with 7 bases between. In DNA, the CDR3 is TGTGCCAGCAGTGAATTCAGGAACAATGAGCAGTTCTTC. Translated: CASSEFRNNEQFF.

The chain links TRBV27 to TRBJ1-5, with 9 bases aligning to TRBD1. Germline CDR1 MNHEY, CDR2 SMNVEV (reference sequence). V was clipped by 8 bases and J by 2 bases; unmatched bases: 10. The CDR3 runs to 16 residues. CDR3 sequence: CASGPGDRVGNQPQHF. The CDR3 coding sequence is TGTGCCAGCGGGCCAGGGGACAGGGTGGGCAATCAGCCCCAGCATTTT.

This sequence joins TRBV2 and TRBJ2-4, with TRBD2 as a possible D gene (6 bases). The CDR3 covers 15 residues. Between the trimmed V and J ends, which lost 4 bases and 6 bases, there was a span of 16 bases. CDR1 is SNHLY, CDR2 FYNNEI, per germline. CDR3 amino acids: CASSVRTTGLNIQYF. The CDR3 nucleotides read TGTGCCAGCAGTGTGAGGACTACCGGCCTAAACATTCAGTACTTC. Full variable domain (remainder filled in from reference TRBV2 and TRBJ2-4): EPEVTQTPSHQVTQMGQEVILRCVPISNHLYFYWYRQILGQKVEFLVSFYNNEISEKSEIFDDQFSVERPDGSNFTLKIRSTKLEDSAMYFCASSVRTTGLNIQYFGAGTRLSVL.

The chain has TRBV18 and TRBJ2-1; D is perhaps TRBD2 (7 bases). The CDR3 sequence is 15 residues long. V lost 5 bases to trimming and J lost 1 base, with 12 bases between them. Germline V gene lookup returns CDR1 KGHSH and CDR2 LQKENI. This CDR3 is CASSIKGGSYNEQFF. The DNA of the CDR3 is TGTGCCAGCTCAATAAAGGGGGGGTCCTACAATGAGCAGTTCTTC. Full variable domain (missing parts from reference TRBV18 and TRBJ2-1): NAGVMQNPRHLVRRRGQEARLRCSPMKGHSHVYWYRQLPEEGLKFMVYLQKENIIDESGMPKERFSAEFPKEGPSILRIQQVVRGDSAAYFCASSIKGGSYNEQFFGPGTRLTVL.

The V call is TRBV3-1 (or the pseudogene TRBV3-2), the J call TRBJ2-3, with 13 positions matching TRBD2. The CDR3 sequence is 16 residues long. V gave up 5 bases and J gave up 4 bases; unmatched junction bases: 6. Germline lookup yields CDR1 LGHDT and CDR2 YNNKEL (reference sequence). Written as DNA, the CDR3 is TGTGCCAGCAGCACCCGGACTAGCGGGAGACCAGATACGCAGTATTTT. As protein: CASSTRTSGRPDTQYF.

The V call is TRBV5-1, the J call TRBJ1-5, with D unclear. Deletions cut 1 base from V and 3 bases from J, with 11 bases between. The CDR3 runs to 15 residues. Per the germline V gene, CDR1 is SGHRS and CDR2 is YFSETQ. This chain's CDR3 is CASSLQPTSNQPQHF. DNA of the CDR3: TGCGCCAGCAGCTTGCAGCCGACTTCCAATCAGCCCCAGCATTTT.

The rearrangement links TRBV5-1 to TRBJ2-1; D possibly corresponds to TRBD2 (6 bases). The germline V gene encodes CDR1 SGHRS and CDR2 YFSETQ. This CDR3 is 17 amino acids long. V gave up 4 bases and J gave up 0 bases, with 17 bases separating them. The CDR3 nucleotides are TGCGCCAGCAGCCTGCGGGAAAGACCCAGCTCCTACAATGAGCAGTTCTTC. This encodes CASSLRERPSSYNEQFF.

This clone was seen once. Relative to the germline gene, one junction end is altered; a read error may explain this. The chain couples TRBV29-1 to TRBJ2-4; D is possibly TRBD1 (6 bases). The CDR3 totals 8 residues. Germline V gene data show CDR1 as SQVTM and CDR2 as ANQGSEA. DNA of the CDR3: TGCAGCGACCATACCGGGACATTC. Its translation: CSDHTGTF.

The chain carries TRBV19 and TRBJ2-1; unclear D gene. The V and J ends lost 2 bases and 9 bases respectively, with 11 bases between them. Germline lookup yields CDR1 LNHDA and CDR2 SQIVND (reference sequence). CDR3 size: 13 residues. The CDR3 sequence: CASSIRATPEQFF. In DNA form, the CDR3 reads TGTGCCAGTAGTATAAGAGCAACTCCTGAGCAGTTCTTC.

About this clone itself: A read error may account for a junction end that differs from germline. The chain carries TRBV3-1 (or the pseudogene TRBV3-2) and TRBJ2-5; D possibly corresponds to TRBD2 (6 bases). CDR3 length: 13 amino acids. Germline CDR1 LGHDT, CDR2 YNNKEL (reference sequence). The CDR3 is CVSSQGGKETQYF. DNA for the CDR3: TGTGTCAGCAGCCAAGGAGGGAAGGAGACCCAGTACTTC.

The chain's CDR3 is CASSLALASDTQYF. DNA for the CDR3: TGCGCCAGCAGCTTGGCTCTAGCATCCGATACGCAGTATTTT. This rearrangement joins TRBV5-1 to TRBJ2-3, with D perhaps matching TRBD2 (5 bases). This CDR3 spans 14 amino acids. V was clipped by 0 bases and J by 6 bases, with 11 bases between them. CDR1 is SGHRS, CDR2 YFSETQ, per germline.

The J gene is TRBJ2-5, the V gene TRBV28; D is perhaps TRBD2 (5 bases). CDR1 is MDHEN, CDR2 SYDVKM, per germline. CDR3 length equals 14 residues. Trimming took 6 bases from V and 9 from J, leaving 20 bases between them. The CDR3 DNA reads TGTGCCAGCAGACCTACTAGAGGCCCCATCCCCCAGTACTTC. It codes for CASRPTRGPIPQYF.